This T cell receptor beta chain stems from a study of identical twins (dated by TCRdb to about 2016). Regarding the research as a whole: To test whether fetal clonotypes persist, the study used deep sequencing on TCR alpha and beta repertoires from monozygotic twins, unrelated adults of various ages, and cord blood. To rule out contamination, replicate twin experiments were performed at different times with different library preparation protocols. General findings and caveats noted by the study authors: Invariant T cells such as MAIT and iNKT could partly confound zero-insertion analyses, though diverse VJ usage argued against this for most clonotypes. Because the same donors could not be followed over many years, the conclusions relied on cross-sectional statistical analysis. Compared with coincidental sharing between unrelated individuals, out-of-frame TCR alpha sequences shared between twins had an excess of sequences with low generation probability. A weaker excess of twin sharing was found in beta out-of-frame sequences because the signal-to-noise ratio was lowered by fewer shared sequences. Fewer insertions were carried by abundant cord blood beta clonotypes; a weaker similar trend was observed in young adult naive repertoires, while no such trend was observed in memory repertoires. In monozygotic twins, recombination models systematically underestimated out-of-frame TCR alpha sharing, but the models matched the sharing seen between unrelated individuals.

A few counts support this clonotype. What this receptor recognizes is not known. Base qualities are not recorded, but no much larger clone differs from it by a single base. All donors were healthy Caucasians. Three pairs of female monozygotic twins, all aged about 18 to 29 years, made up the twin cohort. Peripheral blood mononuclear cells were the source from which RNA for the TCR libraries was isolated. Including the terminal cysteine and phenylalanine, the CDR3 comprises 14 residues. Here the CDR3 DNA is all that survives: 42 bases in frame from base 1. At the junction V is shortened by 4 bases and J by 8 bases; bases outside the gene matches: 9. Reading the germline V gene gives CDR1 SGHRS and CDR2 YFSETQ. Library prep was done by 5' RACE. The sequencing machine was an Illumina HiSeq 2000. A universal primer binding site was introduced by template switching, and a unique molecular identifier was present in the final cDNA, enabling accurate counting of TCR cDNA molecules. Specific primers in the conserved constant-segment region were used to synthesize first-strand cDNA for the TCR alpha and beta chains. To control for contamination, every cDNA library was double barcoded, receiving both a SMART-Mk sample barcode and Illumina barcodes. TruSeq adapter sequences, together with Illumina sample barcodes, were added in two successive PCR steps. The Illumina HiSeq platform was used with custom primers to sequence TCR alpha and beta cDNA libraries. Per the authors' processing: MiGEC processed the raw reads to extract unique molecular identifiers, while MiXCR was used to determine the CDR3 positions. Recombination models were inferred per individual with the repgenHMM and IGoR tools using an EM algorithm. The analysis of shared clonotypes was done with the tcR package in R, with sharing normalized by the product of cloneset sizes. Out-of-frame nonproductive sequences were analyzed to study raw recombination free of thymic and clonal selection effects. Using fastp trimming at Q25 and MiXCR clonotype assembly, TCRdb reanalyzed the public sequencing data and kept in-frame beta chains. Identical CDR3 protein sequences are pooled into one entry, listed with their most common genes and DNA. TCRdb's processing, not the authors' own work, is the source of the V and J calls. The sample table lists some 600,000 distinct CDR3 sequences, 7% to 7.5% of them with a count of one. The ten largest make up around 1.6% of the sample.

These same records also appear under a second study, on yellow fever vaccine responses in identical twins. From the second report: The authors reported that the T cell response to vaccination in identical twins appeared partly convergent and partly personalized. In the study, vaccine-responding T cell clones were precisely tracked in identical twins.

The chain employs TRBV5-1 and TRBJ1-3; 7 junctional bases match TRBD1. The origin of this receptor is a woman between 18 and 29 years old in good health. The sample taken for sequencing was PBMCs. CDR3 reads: CASSATGAGDTIYF. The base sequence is TGCGCCAGCAGCGCTACAGGGGCAGGAGACACCATATATTTT.